Reported below is one T cell receptor (beta chain). Localized lung adenocarcinoma, a non-small cell lung cancer, affected the donors. This entry belongs to a study of CD4 and CD8 cells across lung adenocarcinoma regions. In TCRdb, the PCR reads were re-called with MiXCR into one record per CDR3 protein. This sample has tens of thousands of distinct CDR3 sequences, with around 59% found just once. Material: CD8+ T cells from the center of a lung tumor. This TCR came from a female donor with lung adenocarcinoma. The CD4 and CD8 labels of this study may be unreliable.

CDR3 nucleotides: TGTGCCAGCAGTTATGGTATAGGGGGCCTGAACACTGAAGCTTTCTTT. It encodes CASSYGIGGLNTEAFF. The genes are TRBV6-5 and TRBJ1-1; 7 bases line up with TRBD1. Looked up from germline, CDR1 is MNHEY and CDR2 is SVGAGI. CDR3 size: 16 residues. V was pared by 3 bases and J by 0 bases, with 7 bases of the junction left unmatched.